This T cell receptor beta chain was sequenced for a study of T cells after yellow fever vaccination. On this clonotype itself: Its cognate antigen is unknown.

TCRdb recomputed calls from the 5' RACE reads with MiXCR, one row per CDR3 protein. The sample has 350,000 to 550,000 distinct CDR3 sequences; roughly a sixth are singletons. CDR1 is SGHRS and CDR2 is YFSETQ in the germline V gene. This CDR3 comprises 13 residues. The germline V and J ends were trimmed by 0 bases and 8 bases, with 10 bases remaining between them. Findings of the study overall: Some clonotypes, a small share, were shared between CD4 and CD8 compartments. Booster sampling recovered most clones from primary vaccination (about 97% CD4, 88% CD8).

The sequencing used PBMCs, collected before the yellow fever booster vaccination. This sequence was found in a man younger than 35 who received the YFV17D yellow fever vaccine. V gene TRBV5-1 combines with J gene TRBJ2-3; D remains ambiguous. CDR3 in amino acids: CASSLEVSVTQYF. CDR3 in DNA: TGCGCCAGCAGCTTGGAGGTATCGGTTACGCAGTATTTT.